This is a list of T cell receptor beta chains from one sample in a study of blood T cell repertoires in COVID-19. Here immunoSEQ multiplex PCR was the method, and the copy in TCRdb shows in-frame clones only, minus some. Of 3,500 to 5,000 clones listed, about 78% are singletons. The specimen sequenced was peripheral blood. The receptors derive from a human donor with active or convalescent COVID-19. The donor label of this sample is uncertain. Each CDR3 is given with its conserved first and last residue. The order of the fields is clone size, CDR3 length, D gene, V gene, J gene, CDR3 protein, CDR3 DNA. D genes are given only for firm matches. Expanded clones get a size class; other rows say once, few or many, or leave the size out.

NA	15	NA	TRBV6-5	TRBJ2-7	CASSYSIARKYEQYF	TGTGCCAGCAGTTACTCGATTGCTAGAAAATACGAGCAGTACTTC
NA	14	NA	TRBV21-1	TRBJ1-4	CASSKDRGDEKLFF	TGTGCCAGCAGCAAAGACAGGGGGGATGAAAAACTGTTTTTT
NA	15	TRBD1	TRBV27	TRBJ1-1	CASVGQGRDLTEAFF	TGTGCCAGCGTCGGACAGGGTAGGGATTTGACTGAAGCTTTCTTT
NA	11	NA	TRBV20-1	TRBJ1-2	CSTEALYGYTF	TGCAGTACTGAAGCGCTCTATGGCTACACCTTC
NA	14	NA	TRBV7-2	TRBJ1-2	CASSLDQGGYGYTF	TGTGCCAGCAGCTTAGATCAGGGCGGCTATGGCTACACCTTC
NA	11	NA	TRBV6-2/TRBV6-3	TRBJ2-7	CASSYHYEQYF	TGTGCCAGCAGTTACCACTACGAGCAGTACTTC
NA	15	NA	TRBV7-8	TRBJ2-7	CASSSGHQSSYEQYF	TGTGCCAGCAGCTCCGGACACCAGAGCTCCTACGAGCAGTACTTC
NA	13	NA	TRBV5-6	TRBJ1-1	CASSLVQIPEAFF	TGTGCCAGCAGCTTGGTACAGATCCCCGAAGCTTTCTTT
NA	14	TRBD2	TRBV20-1	TRBJ2-7	CSASTKREAGEQYF	TGCAGTGCTAGTACAAAGCGGGAGGCGGGTGAGCAGTACTTC
few	14	NA	TRBV30	TRBJ1-3	CAYRGALSGNTIYF	TGTGCCTACCGGGGGGCACTCTCTGGAAACACCATATATTTT
NA	14	NA	TRBV4-1	TRBJ2-5	CASSQDRLSGTQYF	TGCGCCAGCAGCCAAGATAGACTTTCGGGGACCCAGTACTTC
NA	13	NA	TRBV3-1/TRBV3-2	TRBJ2-5	CASGSGNQETQYF	TGTGCCAGCGGTTCGGGAAACCAAGAGACCCAGTACTTC
NA	14	TRBD1	TRBV27	TRBJ2-3	CASSPPGQAKGQYF	TGTGCCAGCAGTCCCCCGGGACAGGCCAAGGGGCAGTATTTT
NA	16	TRBD1	TRBV7-2	TRBJ1-6	CASSLVWDRVNSPLHF	TGTGCCAGCAGCTTAGTCTGGGACAGGGTAAATTCACCCCTCCACTTT
NA	16	TRBD1	TRBV27	TRBJ1-5	CASSQSGTGGIQPQHF	TGTGCCAGCAGTCAATCCGGGACAGGGGGCATTCAGCCCCAGCATTTT
NA	13	TRBD1	TRBV7-3	TRBJ1-2	CASSLTGGQGYTF	TGTGCCAGCAGCTTAACAGGGGGCCAAGGCTACACCTTC
NA	17	TRBD2	TRBV6-2/TRBV6-3	TRBJ2-7	CASSYTGTSNWLYEQYF	TGTGCCAGCAGTTACACCGGGACTAGCAATTGGCTCTACGAGCAGTACTTC
few	12	NA	TRBV24-1	TRBJ2-1	CATSDPSNEQFF	TGTGCCACCAGTGATCCTAGCAATGAGCAGTTCTTC
NA	13	NA	TRBV30	TRBJ1-3	CAWSLGPGNTIYF	TGTGCCTGGAGTCTGGGGCCTGGAAACACCATATATTTT
NA	18	TRBD2	TRBV9	TRBJ2-2	CASRPGLAGGGGTGELFF	TGTGCCAGCAGACCTGGACTAGCGGGAGGTGGGGGAACCGGGGAGCTGTTTTTT
NA	14	NA	TRBV6-6	TRBJ2-2	CASRSSANTGELFF	TGTGCCAGCAGGTCTAGCGCGAACACCGGGGAGCTGTTTTTT
NA	12	NA	TRBV2	TRBJ1-2	CASSYNRNGYTF	TGTGCCAGCAGTTATAACAGGAACGGCTACACCTTC
NA	15	TRBD1	TRBV11-3	TRBJ2-3	CASSSRTGRTDTQYF	TGTGCCAGCAGCTCCCGGACAGGGAGGACAGATACGCAGTATTTT